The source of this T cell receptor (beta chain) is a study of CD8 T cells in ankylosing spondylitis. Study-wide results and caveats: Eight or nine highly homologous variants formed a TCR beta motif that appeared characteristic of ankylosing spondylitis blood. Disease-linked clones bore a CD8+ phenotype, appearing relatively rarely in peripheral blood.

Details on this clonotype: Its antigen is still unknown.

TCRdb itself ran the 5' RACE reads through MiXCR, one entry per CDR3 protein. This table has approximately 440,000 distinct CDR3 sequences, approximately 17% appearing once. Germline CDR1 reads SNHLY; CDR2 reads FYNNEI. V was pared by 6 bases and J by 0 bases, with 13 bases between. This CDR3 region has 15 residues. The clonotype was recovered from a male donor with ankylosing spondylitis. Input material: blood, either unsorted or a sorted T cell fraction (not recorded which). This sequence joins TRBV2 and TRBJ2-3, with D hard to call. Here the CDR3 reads CASRLTHLSTDTQYF. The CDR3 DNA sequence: TGTGCCAGCAGGCTGACACATCTTAGCACAGATACGCAGTATTTT.